This passage covers 2 T cell receptor beta chains from one sample sequenced in a study of blood T cell repertoires in COVID-19. Some clones are missing from TCRdb's copy, which holds only in-frame ones; the method was immunoSEQ multiplex PCR. The data show roughly 380,000 clones, with almost 90% seen just once and approximately 1% held by the top ten. The specimen was PBMCs or T cells enriched from blood (not recorded which). These TCRs come from a woman aged 25 to 39 who had been exposed to COVID-19.

The chain combines TRBV7-3 with TRBJ2-5, with 13 positions matching TRBD2. The CDR3 loop spans 16 amino acids. The J segment lost 4 bases and the V segment lost 2 bases, leaving 4 bases of the junction unmatched. CDR1 and CDR2 (germline): SGHTA, FQGTGA. For the CDR3, the DNA is TGTGCCAGCAGCTTAGAGGGACTAGCGGGACGAGAGACCCAGTACTTC. Its protein product is CASSLEGLAGRETQYF.

This clone appeared a few times. The chain has TRBV5-5 and TRBJ2-5, with 8 bases identical to TRBD1. Germline V gives CDR1 SGHKS, CDR2 YYEKEE (reference sequence). The V gene end was trimmed by 4 bases and the J gene end by 1 base; junction bases not matched to a gene: 12. This CDR3 comprises 17 residues. In nucleotides, the CDR3 is TGTGCCAGCAGCCATACCGGACCCGGGACAGGCCAAGAGACCCAGTACTTC. Amino acids: CASSHTGPGTGQETQYF.